This T cell receptor (beta chain) derives from a study of control samples from healthy donors and cancer patients. The CDR3 runs 15 residues. The germline V gene encodes CDR1 LGHDT and CDR2 YNNKEL (reference sequence). The ends lost 2 bases at V and 5 bases at J; junction bases unmatched: 8. Measured with immunoSEQ multiplex PCR; TCRdb has only the in-frame clones, and not every one. Of around 250,000 clones in the sample, 82% are singletons; the top ten hold about an eighth. This receptor was obtained from a woman aged 55-69 years with lung cancer. The chain combines TRBV3-1 (or the pseudogene TRBV3-2) with TRBJ1-2, with 7 bases that match TRBD1. Sequences were obtained from PBMCs. CDR3 protein: CASSQQFTGEYGYTF. CDR3 coding DNA: TGTGCCAGCAGCCAACAATTCACAGGGGAGTATGGCTACACCTTC.